Following are 29 T cell receptor beta chains from one sample sequenced in a study of shared clonotypes between healthy human individuals. The protocol was immunoSEQ multiplex PCR, while the TCRdb copy is restricted to in-frame clones and leaves out a portion. The sample has 1.5 million to 2.5 million clones; about 95% are singletons. Naive CD8 cells lacked CD45RO and underwent positive selection for CCR7, leaving out terminally differentiated effector memory CD45RA+ cells. Sequences were obtained from naive CD8+ T cells sorted from blood. These receptors originate from a young man in good health.

The chain links TRBV29-1 to TRBJ2-1; D remains unclear. Germline V gene lookup returns CDR1 SQVTM and CDR2 ANQGSEA. Trimming took off 7 bases at V and 4 bases at J, with 14 bases between the two ends. The CDR3 length is 13 residues. CDR3 sequence reads: CSGDPADYNEQFF. CDR3 in DNA: TGCAGCGGCGACCCCGCGGATTACAATGAGCAGTTCTTC.

This clone was picked up one time. The chain links TRBV7-9 to TRBJ1-6; D perhaps matches TRBD1 (5 bases). V was trimmed by 7 bases and J by 9 bases, leaving 16 bases between them. The CDR3 covers 14 residues. Germline values: CDR1 SEHNR, CDR2 FQNEAQ (reference sequence). The CDR3 sequence is CASTPPAGSSPLHF. DNA for the CDR3: TGTGCCAGCACCCCCCCGGCAGGGAGTTCACCCCTCCACTTT.

This rearrangement joins TRBV11-2 to TRBJ2-5; D is ambiguous. Germline CDR1 SGHAT, CDR2 FQNNGV. The CDR3 sequence is 12 residues long. V lost 6 bases and J 5 bases, leaving 10 bases between the germline ends. The CDR3 here is CASRTPVETQYF. CDR3 sequence (DNA): TGTGCCAGCAGGACCCCGGTGGAGACCCAGTACTTC.

The chain's CDR3 is CASSGLAGGELFF. In DNA, the CDR3 is TGTGCCAGCAGCGGGCTAGCGGGAGGGGAGCTGTTTTTT. The chain has TRBV9 and TRBJ2-2, with 9 nucleotides matching TRBD2. The junction had 2 bases not matched to a gene; V was cut back by 3 bases and J by 8 bases. The germline CDR1 and CDR2 sequences are SGDLS and YYNGEE. The CDR3 covers 13 residues. Variable domain in full (rest from reference TRBV9 and TRBJ2-2): DSGVTQTPKHLITATGQRVTLRCSPRSGDLSVYWYQQSLDQGLQFLIQYYNGEERAKGNILERFSAQQFPDLHSELNLSSLELGDSALYFCASSGLAGGELFFGEGSRLTVL.

The rearrangement joins TRBV27 to TRBJ2-7; 7 bases line up with TRBD1. CDR1 is MNHEY, CDR2 SMNVEV, per germline (reference sequence). The CDR3 length is 12 residues. V trimming: 10 bases; J trimming: 0 bases; junction bases outside the gene matches: 3. The CDR3 DNA sequence: TGTGCCATCAGGGACAGCTCCTACGAGCAGTACTTC. This codes for CAIRDSSYEQYF.

This chain connects TRBV10-3 to TRBJ2-7; 9 bases map to TRBD1. V trimming: 4 bases; J trimming: 3 bases; junction bases outside the gene matches: 1. This CDR3 spans 13 amino acids. Per the germline V gene, CDR1 is ENHRY and CDR2 is SYGVKD. CDR3 in amino acids: CAISGTGDYEQYF. CDR3 coding DNA: TGTGCCATCAGTGGGACAGGGGACTACGAGCAGTACTTC.

This chain joins TRBV19 and TRBJ1-1, with unresolved D. The V end was cut by 1 base, the J end by 0 bases, with 12 bases between. CDR1 LNHDA and CDR2 SQIVND come from the germline V gene (reference sequence). This CDR3 contains 16 residues. CDR3 region: CASSIGPPDLNTEAFF. The CDR3 bases are TGTGCCAGTAGTATAGGTCCGCCGGACCTGAACACTGAAGCTTTCTTT.

As concerns this clone: The junction and the germline gene differ at one end; a read error may be behind it. The rearrangement links TRBV11-2 to TRBJ2-7, with TRBD2 matching 13 bases. This CDR3 has 11 amino acids. Per germline, CDR1 SGHAT and CDR2 FQNNGV. The CDR3 nucleotides are TGTGCCAGCAGCCTGGGGACTAGCGGGGTCTTC. Protein product: CASSLGTSGVF.

The chain combines TRBV7-9 with TRBJ2-7, with a weak D call TRBD2 (6 bases). V was pared by 8 bases and J by 0 bases, with 8 bases between. The CDR3 extends over 12 amino acids. Germline lookup yields CDR1 SEHNR and CDR2 FQNEAQ (reference sequence). This CDR3 reads CASDGSSYEQYF. The CDR3 region has the DNA TGTGCCAGCGACGGGAGCTCCTACGAGCAGTACTTC.

Note on this clone: The sample contains more than one DNA sequence encoding this CDR3. The rearrangement uses TRBV5-1 and TRBJ1-1; D may be TRBD1 (5 bases). V was cut by 1 base and J by 1 base, with 8 bases left in between. CDR3 length: 14 residues. Germline V gene sequence: CDR1 SGHRS, CDR2 YFSETQ. The CDR3 DNA is TGCGCCAGCAGCTTGAGGGGTTGGAACACTGAAGCTTTCTTT. Amino acids: CASSLRGWNTEAFF.

The chain is built from TRBV5-1 and TRBJ2-7; 12 nucleotides agree with TRBD2. After removal of 4 bases from V and 2 bases from J, the junction contained 7 bases not matched to a gene. Germline values: CDR1 SGHRS, CDR2 YFSETQ. The CDR3 sequence is 16 residues long. CDR3 in DNA: TGCGCCAGCAGCGAGGGACTAGCGGGTACAACCTACGAGCAGTACTTC. Amino acids: CASSEGLAGTTYEQYF.

This rearrangement joins TRBV9 to TRBJ2-5; TRBD1 aligns across 7 bases. This CDR3 is built from 14 residues. Germline CDR1 SGDLS, CDR2 YYNGEE. The V segment lost 0 bases and the J segment 3 bases; nucleotides outside the gene matches: 2. The CDR3 DNA sequence: TGTGCCAGCAGCGTAGTGGGGACAGAAGAGACCCAGTACTTC. It encodes CASSVVGTEETQYF.

The V gene is TRBV5-5, the J gene TRBJ2-1; TRBD2 is a possible D gene (6 bases). Trimming removed 3 bases at V and 10 bases at J, with 11 bases between. Germline assignment: CDR1 SGHKS and CDR2 YYEKEE (reference sequence). CDR3 length: 12 residues. The CDR3 DNA sequence: TGTGCCAGCAGCTCTTGGACTATCGAGCAGTTCTTC. Amino acid sequence: CASSSWTIEQFF.

The rearrangement links TRBV7-9 to TRBJ1-6; TRBD1 aligns across 10 bases. The CDR3 totals 17 residues. With 4 bases clipped from V and 11 bases from J, the junction kept 14 bases outside the gene matches. CDR1 is SEHNR and CDR2 is FQNEAQ in the germline V gene (reference sequence). CDR3 sequence reads: CASSSSLGDRGDPPLHF. CDR3 nucleotides: TGTGCCAGCAGCTCCTCACTCGGGGACAGGGGAGATCCACCCCTCCACTTT.

This chain links TRBV19 with TRBJ2-2; D remains unclear. This CDR3 spans 14 amino acids. Trimming left V 3 bases short and J 1 base short, with 6 bases between. In germline, CDR1 is LNHDA, CDR2 SQIVND (reference sequence). The DNA of the CDR3 is TGTGCCAGTAGTATGGATCGGAACACCGGGGAGCTGTTTTTT. Translated, it gives CASSMDRNTGELFF.

The genes are TRBV6-1 and TRBJ1-6; no reliable D call. Germline CDR1 and CDR2: MNHNS and SASEGT. Trimming removed 2 bases at V and 6 bases at J, with 11 bases between. This CDR3 is built from 15 residues. CDR3 DNA: TGTGCCAGCAGTGAATATCAATTTGCTAATTCACCCCTCCACTTT. It specifies CASSEYQFANSPLHF.

The V call is TRBV6-6, the J call TRBJ1-5, with a tentative D call TRBD1 (5 bases). The V and J ends lost 10 bases and 3 bases respectively, with 10 bases between them. The CDR3 spans 12 residues. Germline CDR1 and CDR2: MNHNY and SVGAGI (reference sequence). The CDR3 spells CATLGLNQPQHF. CDR3 DNA sequence: TGTGCCACCTTGGGACTCAATCAGCCCCAGCATTTT.

About this clone itself: This sample includes further DNA sequences coding for the same CDR3. The chain employs TRBV7-9 and TRBJ2-1; 10 bases align to TRBD2. Germline V gene data show CDR1 as SEHNR and CDR2 as FQNEAQ (reference sequence). Unmatched junction bases numbered 3, after V lost 1 base and J lost 6 bases. The CDR3 contains 15 residues. This chain's CDR3 is CASSLGTSGSNEQFF. In nucleotides, the CDR3 is TGTGCCAGCAGCTTAGGGACTAGCGGAAGCAATGAGCAGTTCTTC.

The chain employs TRBV2 and TRBJ2-7; the D gene is possibly TRBD1 (6 bases). CDR1 is SNHLY, CDR2 FYNNEI, per germline. Deletions cut 6 bases from V and 5 bases from J, with 14 bases between. CDR3 size: 13 residues. The CDR3 DNA is TGTGCCAGCAGCCTCACAGGGACCCACGAGCAGTACTTC. Translation: CASSLTGTHEQYF.

This clone has just one count. Other DNA sequences of this sample code for an identical CDR3. The J gene is TRBJ2-7, the V gene TRBV4-1, with 10 nucleotides matching TRBD1. Germline assignment: CDR1 MGHRA and CDR2 YSYEKL. This CDR3 contains 14 residues. V trimming: 2 bases; J trimming: 4 bases; junction bases outside the gene matches: 2. CDR3 nucleotide sequence: TGCGCCAGCAGCCAAAGACAGGGGGCTTACGAGCAGTACTTC. Its protein is CASSQRQGAYEQYF.

V is TRBV5-4 and J is TRBJ2-1; D might be TRBD2 (6 bases). Trimming removed 4 bases at V and 5 bases at J, with 19 bases between. Germline V lookup: CDR1 SGHNT, CDR2 YYREEE (reference sequence). This CDR3 spans 16 amino acids. CDR3 protein: CASSQVPGLPHNEQFF. The CDR3 DNA reads TGTGCCAGCAGCCAAGTACCCGGACTACCACACAATGAGCAGTTCTTC. Using reference TRBV5-4 and TRBJ2-1 for the parts outside the CDR3, the full variable domain is ETGVTQSPTHLIKTRGQQVTLRCSSQSGHNTVSWYQQALGQGPQFIFQYYREEENGRGNFPPRFSGLQFPNYSSELNVNALELDDSALYLCASSQVPGLPHNEQFFGPGTRLTVL.

The gene calls are TRBV2 and TRBJ2-7; TRBD2 matches 8 bases. Trimming cost V 3 bases and J 6 bases; bases outside gene matches: 7. The CDR3 contains 14 residues. CDR1 is SNHLY and CDR2 is FYNNEI in the germline V gene. For the CDR3, the DNA is TGTGCCAGCAGTGATAGGTCGGGGGGGCTCGAGCAGTACTTC. Protein product: CASSDRSGGLEQYF.

This chain connects TRBV5-6 to TRBJ1-1; D is unresolved. Germline CDR1 reads SGHDT; CDR2 reads YYEEEE. The V gene lost 2 bases and the J gene lost 5 bases, with 10 bases spanning the gap. This CDR3 has 13 amino acids. The CDR3 DNA reads as TGTGCCAGCAGCTTCGGCGCGGGAACTGAAGCTTTCTTT. Translated: CASSFGAGTEAFF.

The CDR3 protein is CASSEDRDRGLDEQYF. CDR3 in DNA: TGTGCCAGCAGTGAGGATAGGGACAGGGGGCTGGACGAGCAGTACTTC. The V gene is TRBV6-1, the J gene TRBJ2-7, with 12 positions matching TRBD1. Looked up from germline, CDR1 is MNHNS and CDR2 is SASEGT. This CDR3 region has 16 residues. After removal of 3 bases from V and 5 bases from J, the junction contained 8 bases not matched to a gene.

This clone appeared once. The chain uses TRBV4-1 and TRBJ2-3; 9 bases fit TRBD2. The CDR3 runs to 16 residues. V lost 4 bases and J lost 6; bases outside the gene matches: 11. Germline CDR1 reads MGHRA; CDR2 reads YSYEKL. The CDR3 nucleotides are TGCGCCAGCAGCCTGAGGGCCCGAAGCGGGGGGGATACGCAGTATTTT. This encodes CASSLRARSGGDTQYF.

The chain joins TRBV10-2 to TRBJ1-2; 11 bases line up with TRBD1. There are 17 residues in the CDR3. Unmatched junction bases numbered 5, after V lost 2 bases and J lost 0 bases. Per germline, CDR1 WSHSY and CDR2 SAAADI. CDR3 residues: CASSERTGGIANYGYTF. The CDR3 DNA is TGCGCCAGCAGTGAGAGGACAGGGGGCATAGCTAACTATGGCTACACCTTC.

This chain connects TRBV30 to TRBJ2-7; a weak D match, TRBD2 (6 bases). CDR1 and CDR2 (germline): GTSNPN, SVGIG (reference sequence). The CDR3 totals 14 residues. Trimming removed 0 bases from V and 3 bases from J, with 12 bases in between. In nucleotides, the CDR3 is TGTGCCTGGAGTGTCGGGGGAATTAACTACGAGCAGTACTTC. Translated: CAWSVGGINYEQYF.

CDR3 in DNA: TGTGCCAGCAGTCTGGGAGGGTCGAATCAAGAGACCCAGTACTTC. Translated, it gives CASSLGGSNQETQYF. V usage is TRBV9 and J usage is TRBJ2-5; 7 bases align to TRBD2. V gave up 5 bases and J gave up 2 bases; unmatched junction bases: 9. CDR1 is SGDLS, CDR2 YYNGEE, per germline. The CDR3 covers 15 residues.

The genes are TRBV19 and TRBJ2-1, with 7 positions matching TRBD2. Germline V gene lookup returns CDR1 LNHDA and CDR2 SQIVND (reference sequence). The CDR3 totals 14 residues. V trimming: 7 bases; J trimming: 3 bases; junction bases outside the gene matches: 6. The CDR3, as DNA: TGTGCCAGTACCCTAGCGGCGGACTACAATGAGCAGTTCTTC. As protein: CASTLAADYNEQFF.